A single sample is the source of the 14 T cell receptor beta chains below, sequenced in a study of regulatory T cells in long-lasting Graves disease. Time point meaning: persistent/refractory GD, antithyroid drugs over 5 years with positive TRAb. From PBMCs, RNA was extracted and then used to make the TCR library. For TCR beta, libraries came from iRepertoire HTBI primers and Arm-PCR of CDR3 regions. TCRdb called the multiplex PCR reads again in MiXCR, with one record for every CDR3 protein. The data show 430,000 or so distinct CDR3 sequences, 20% to 25% seen once. Sequences were derived from peripheral blood mononuclear cells (PBMCs), sampled when the disease was refractory, from a patient treated with antithyroid drugs. All receptors come from a female donor with Graves disease.

The chain couples TRBV27 to TRBJ2-3, with TRBD1 matching 9 bases. The CDR3 runs 14 residues. The V gene's germline CDR1 is MNHEY and CDR2 SMNVEV (reference sequence). The trim removed 3 bases at V and 4 bases at J, leaving 2 bases unmatched. CDR3: CASSFDRGADTQYF. The CDR3 DNA sequence: TGTGCCAGCAGTTTCGACAGGGGGGCAGATACGCAGTATTTT.

The table lists this clonotype with a few counts. The CDR3 region has the DNA TGCGCCAGCAGTGAGTTAACAGGGGGCCACACTGAAGCTTTCTTT. It specifies CASSELTGGHTEAFF. V gene TRBV10-1 combines with J gene TRBJ1-1; 9 nucleotides match TRBD1. This CDR3 is built from 15 residues. Trimming removed 1 base from V and 3 bases from J; junction bases left unmatched: 3. Germline lookup yields CDR1 WNHNN and CDR2 SYGVQD (reference sequence).

The sample holds many counts of this clonotype. V usage is TRBV3-1 and J usage is TRBJ1-5, with D possibly being TRBD1 (6 bases). The germline V and J ends were trimmed by 1 base and 2 bases, with 9 bases remaining between them. The length of the CDR3 is 15 residues. The germline V gene has CDR1 LGHDT and CDR2 YNNKEL (reference sequence). The CDR3 DNA reads TGTGCCAGCAGCCAAGGGGGGGCGGGCAATCAGCCCCAGCATTTT. Translated: CASSQGGAGNQPQHF.

This clonotype was recorded many times. V and J are TRBV28 and TRBJ2-7; no firm D call. The CDR3 has 16 amino acids. Looked up from germline, CDR1 is MDHEN and CDR2 is SYDVKM. V was pared by 3 bases and J by 4 bases, with 19 bases between. The CDR3 sequence is CASSFPGRLGAYEQYF. CDR3 sequence (DNA): TGTGCCAGCAGTTTTCCCGGCAGGTTGGGCGCATACGAGCAGTACTTC.

This clonotype was seen only a few times. V and J are TRBV28 and TRBJ2-1; 11 bases match TRBD2. The CDR3 runs to 13 residues. With 10 bases clipped from V and 5 bases from J, the junction kept 4 bases outside the gene matches. Germline V gives CDR1 MDHEN, CDR2 SYDVKM. The CDR3 spells CATLAGGNNEQFF. The CDR3 nucleotides are TGTGCCACCTTAGCGGGAGGGAACAATGAGCAGTTCTTC.

This clonotype was detected many times. CDR3 in DNA: TGTGCCAGCAGTCTCCACAGGGGGCTAGCGGGCTACGAGCAGTACTTC. The encoded protein is CASSLHRGLAGYEQYF. The chain employs TRBV28 and TRBJ2-7; D is possibly TRBD1 (9 bases). The length of the CDR3 is 16 residues. CDR1 MDHEN and CDR2 SYDVKM come from the germline V gene. V lost 5 bases to trimming and J lost 3 bases, with 20 bases between them.

On this clonotype: A much larger clonotype is one base distant, so this may be a read error. The chain recombines TRBV20-1 with TRBJ2-7, with 10 bases aligning to TRBD2. The germline V gene encodes CDR1 DFQATT and CDR2 SNEGSKA (reference sequence). Trimming took 5 bases from V and 2 from J; bases not matched to a gene: 3. The CDR3 contains 13 residues. CDR3: CSAGAGGAYEQYF. The CDR3 DNA follows: TGCAGTGCTGGAGCGGGGGGGGCCTACGAGCAGTACTTC.

This clonotype was seen at least ten times. The rearrangement links TRBV19 to TRBJ1-2, with 8 nucleotides matching TRBD1. This CDR3 region has 14 residues. Trimming cost V 6 bases and J 6 bases; bases outside gene matches: 9. The germline CDR1 and CDR2 sequences are LNHDA and SQIVND (reference sequence). Here the CDR3 reads CASSLRDRQDGYTF. The CDR3 DNA reads TGTGCCAGTAGCCTCCGGGACAGGCAGGATGGCTACACCTTC.

This clonotype was observed a few times. The rearrangement uses TRBV28 and TRBJ1-5; 7 nucleotides line up with TRBD1. J lost 5 bases, V lost 6 bases, and 7 bases had no gene match. Germline CDR1 is MDHEN and CDR2 is SYDVKM. The CDR3 is 14 amino acids. The CDR3 region has the DNA TGTGCCAGCAGCTTGACAGGGAGCCATCAGCCCCAGCATTTT. Its translation: CASSLTGSHQPQHF. Full variable domain (remainder filled in from reference TRBV28 and TRBJ1-5): DVKVTQSSRYLVKRTGEKVFLECVQDMDHENMFWYRQDPGLGLRLIYFSYDVKMKEKGDIPEGYSVSREKKERFSLILESASTNQTSMYLCASSLTGSHQPQHFGDGTRLSIL.

The chain recombines TRBV25-1 with TRBJ1-1; 9 nucleotides match TRBD1. The CDR3 loop spans 13 amino acids. The junction had 5 bases not matched to a gene; V was cut back by 6 bases and J by 6 bases. Per germline, CDR1 MGHDK and CDR2 SYGVNS. The CDR3 loop reads CASSDRGRSEAFF. In DNA form, the CDR3 reads TGTGCCAGCAGCGACAGGGGGAGGTCTGAAGCTTTCTTT.

Only a few counts were recorded for this clonotype. The chain links TRBV30 to TRBJ2-7, with D possibly matching TRBD1 (5 bases). CDR1 and CDR2 (germline): GTSNPN, SVGIG (reference sequence). This CDR3 is 13 amino acids long. The germline V and J ends were trimmed by 2 bases and 2 bases, with 10 bases remaining between them. The DNA for the CDR3 is TGTGCCTGGAGTCCTCTGGGGCCCTACGAGCAGTACTTC. Residues: CAWSPLGPYEQYF.

The chain couples TRBV9 to TRBJ2-1; 8 bases are a match to TRBD2. The junction had 11 bases not matched to a gene; V was cut back by 0 bases and J by 9 bases. This CDR3 spans 16 amino acids. CDR1 SGDLS and CDR2 YYNGEE come from the germline V gene. The CDR3 DNA sequence: TGTGCCAGCAGCGTAGAGGTGCCATCCGCGGGAGGTGAGCAGTTCTTC. Protein product: CASSVEVPSAGGEQFF.

Of note for this clonotype: A much bigger clone sits one base away, suggesting this may be a read error. J is TRBJ1-6 and V is TRBV6-2 or TRBV6-3; D is uncertain. The CDR3 extends over 15 amino acids. CDR1 is MNHEY and CDR2 is SVGEGT in the germline V gene. CDR3 sequence reads: CAGSYSFRRDSPLHF. CDR3 coding DNA: TGTGCCGGCAGTTACTCGTTCCGTCGCGATTCACCCCTCCACTTT.

This clonotype showed up just a few times. The chain links TRBV6-1 to TRBJ2-4; the D call may be TRBD1 or TRBD2 (5 bases each). Trimming removed 5 bases at V and 0 bases at J, with 11 bases between. Germline lookup yields CDR1 MNHNS and CDR2 SASEGT. The CDR3 extends over 15 amino acids. The CDR3 loop is CASSPGTKAKNIQYF. DNA for the CDR3: TGTGCCAGCAGTCCGGGGACCAAAGCCAAAAACATTCAGTACTTC.